A selection of T cell receptor beta chains follows, all from one sample in a study of shared clonotypes between healthy human individuals. The table came from immunoSEQ multiplex PCR; TCRdb's copy has only in-frame clones and leaves some out. The table includes around 1.9 million clones, about 94% detected once. The sample consisted of naive CD8+ T cells from PBMCs. The receptors derive from a young man in good health. Some clones in this sample may be carry-over from other donors' samples. Each CDR3 is given with its conserved first and last residue.

J: TRBJ2-7
V: TRBV2
length: 11
CDR3: CASSVSYEQYF

J: TRBJ2-1
V: TRBV11-2
length: 15
CDR3: CASSFRAPGSDEQFF

J: TRBJ2-7
V: TRBV11-2
length: 17
CDR3: CASSLDGRSGPLEEQYF

J: TRBJ2-7
V: TRBV7-2
length: 15
CDR3: CASSLGGTTSHEQYF

J: TRBJ2-5
V: TRBV29-1
length: 16
CDR3: CSVEPLRGRRVETQYF

J: TRBJ2-7
V: TRBV15
length: 14
CDR3: CATSRYRGLPEQYF

J: TRBJ2-7
V: TRBV5-6
length: 14
CDR3: CASSFGTVSYEQYF

J: TRBJ2-7
V: TRBV9
length: 15
CDR3: CASSVQAGSSYEQYF

J: TRBJ2-7
V: TRBV28
length: 15
CDR3: CASSLENRLTYEQYF

J: TRBJ2-1
V: TRBV5-1
length: 16
CDR3: CASSLGQGSPYNEQFF

J: TRBJ2-3
V: TRBV28
length: 18
CDR3: CASSLLSGLAGSTDTQYF

J: TRBJ1-3
V: TRBV29-1
length: 11
CDR3: CSVGAGNTIYF

J: TRBJ1-1
V: TRBV4-3
length: 16
CDR3: CASSQGGYPLNTEAFF

J: TRBJ2-7
V: TRBV29-1
length: 17
CDR3: CSVGVMEGKGASYEQYF

J: TRBJ2-7
V: TRBV27
length: 16
CDR3: CATHVLAAMTFYEQYF

J: TRBJ2-1
V: TRBV27
length: 15
CDR3: CASTKGAGGYNEQFF

J: TRBJ2-2
V: TRBV13
length: 14
CDR3: CASSLRVNTGELFF

J: TRBJ2-7
V: TRBV28
length: 11
CDR3: CASNDSYEQYF

J: TRBJ1-1
V: TRBV6-6
length: 11
CDR3: CASSYGGEAFF

J: TRBJ1-1
V: TRBV19
length: 15
CDR3: CASSPRGYLNTEAFF

J: TRBJ1-1
V: TRBV5-5
length: 15
CDR3: CASSLVEGSNTEAFF

J: TRBJ2-2
V: TRBV27
length: 16
CDR3: CASLPTGTGGHGELFF

J: TRBJ1-3
V: TRBV10-3
length: 16
CDR3: CAISESWTGSGNTIYF

J: TRBJ2-1
V: TRBV29-1
length: 16
CDR3: CSVEGLLGAQSNEQFF

J: TRBJ2-7
V: TRBV10-3
length: 11
CDR3: CAISDGIEQYF

J: TRBJ2-7
V: TRBV27
length: 14
CDR3: CASSTQGGIYEQYF

J: TRBJ2-3
V: TRBV9
length: 15
CDR3: CASSVGTASTDTQYF

J: TRBJ2-1
V: TRBV11-2
length: 14
CDR3: CASSLSPGYNEQFF

J: TRBJ2-7
V: TRBV4-1
length: 16
CDR3: CASSPQGLGGSYEQYF

J: TRBJ2-2
V: TRBV10-3
length: 13
CDR3: CAIRGANTGELFF

J: TRBJ1-1
V: TRBV10-2
length: 12
CDR3: CASSVIRGEAFF

J: TRBJ2-7
V: TRBV27
length: 14
CDR3: CASSWGTRVYEQYF

J: TRBJ2-5
V: TRBV6-5
length: 15
CDR3: CASSLRTSGKETQYF

J: TRBJ2-7
V: TRBV28
length: 14
CDR3: CASIPNRDAYEQYF

J: TRBJ2-3
V: TRBV4-1
length: 14
CDR3: CASTPDWGTDTQYF

J: TRBJ2-7
V: TRBV6-1
length: 11
CDR3: CASSEGHEQYF

J: TRBJ2-2
V: TRBV7-9
length: 15
CDR3: CASSTPTGNTGELFF

J: TRBJ1-5
V: TRBV6-4
length: 19
CDR3: CASSDSRGGGDPTHQPQHF

J: TRBJ2-7
V: TRBV19
length: 14
CDR3: CASSPQGQDYEQYF

J: TRBJ2-7
V: TRBV5-1
length: 15
CDR3: CASSLGSGQGHEQYF

J: TRBJ2-2
V: TRBV30
length: 15
CDR3: CAWSGGTGATGELFF

J: TRBJ2-1
V: TRBV2
length: 16
CDR3: CASSLGRLAGYNEQFF